Below, 18 T cell receptor beta chains from the same sample are listed, as sequenced in a study of blood T cell repertoires in COVID-19. TCRdb's copy holds only in-frame clones and misses some; the assay was immunoSEQ multiplex PCR. The sample has about 350,000 clones; roughly 90% are singletons. Specimen: PBMCs or T cells enriched from blood (not recorded which). The source of these receptors is a woman under 40 who had been exposed to COVID-19.

This clone was detected only once. The rearrangement uses TRBV25-1 and TRBJ2-5; tentatively, D is TRBD1 (6 bases). The CDR3 runs 13 residues. CDR1 and CDR2 (germline): MGHDK, SYGVNS. With 5 bases removed from V and 4 bases from J, the gap between germline ends came to 11 bases. CDR3 amino acids: CASSRTVGETQYF. In nucleotides, the CDR3 is TGTGCCAGCAGTAGGACAGTAGGAGAGACCCAGTACTTC.

The chain joins TRBV18 to TRBJ2-1; 8 bases match TRBD2. CDR3 size: 15 residues. V shed 6 bases and J 0 bases; nucleotides not matched to a gene: 4. Germline CDR1 reads KGHSH; CDR2 reads LQKENI. CDR3 nucleotide sequence: TGTGCCAGCTCGGTAGCGGGGAGCTCCTACAATGAGCAGTTCTTC. It codes for CASSVAGSSYNEQFF.

Turning to this clone: Other DNA sequences of this sample code for an identical CDR3. The gene calls are TRBV12-3 or TRBV12-4 and TRBJ2-7; the D is unclear. V lost 1 base to trimming and J lost 3 bases, with 4 bases between them. The CDR3 contains 12 residues. The CDR3 spells CASSLDSYEQYF. The CDR3 coding sequence is TGTGCCAGCAGTTTAGACAGCTACGAGCAGTACTTC.

This chain uses TRBV7-3 with TRBJ2-1; TRBD2 aligns across 7 bases. V gave up 5 bases and J gave up 0 bases; unmatched junction bases: 1. The CDR3 runs 14 residues. The germline gives CDR1 SGHTA, CDR2 FQGTGA. The CDR3 DNA reads as TGTGCCAGCAGCGAGCGGGGCTCCTACAATGAGCAGTTCTTC. Its protein product is CASSERGSYNEQFF.

The chain is built from TRBV6-5 and TRBJ2-7, with D tentatively TRBD1 (5 bases). V was clipped by 6 bases and J by 6 bases, with 9 bases between them. The germline gives CDR1 MNHEY, CDR2 SVGAGI. This CDR3 region has 11 residues. CDR3 loop: CASSQGGEQYF. The DNA of the CDR3 is TGTGCCAGCAGCCAGGGTGGCGAGCAGTACTTC.

The gene calls are TRBV5-6 and TRBJ2-7; 8 bases fit TRBD1. Germline trimming cut 3 bases from V and 1 base from J; bases unmatched to any gene: 3. The CDR3 is made up of 14 amino acids. Germline CDR1 SGHDT, CDR2 YYEEEE. The DNA of the CDR3 is TGTGCCAGCAGCTGGGGACAGGTATCCTACGAGCAGTACTTC. Translating gives CASSWGQVSYEQYF.

This clone showed up just once. The rearrangement uses TRBV5-1 and TRBJ1-3; TRBD1 agrees at 8 bases. Germline-derived CDR1 and CDR2 are SGHRS and YFSETQ. The V gene end was trimmed by 2 bases and the J gene end by 0 bases; junction bases not matched to a gene: 13. The CDR3 extends over 19 amino acids. CDR3 sequence: CASSFIATGAASSGNTIYF. For the CDR3, the DNA is TGCGCCAGCAGCTTTATTGCGACAGGGGCCGCCAGCTCTGGAAACACCATATATTTT.

The chain is built from TRBV29-1 and TRBJ1-1; no definite D call. V lost 3 bases, J lost 5 bases, and 13 bases lay in between. The CDR3 spans 13 residues. The germline gives CDR1 SQVTM, CDR2 ANQGSEA. CDR3 nucleotide sequence: TGCAGCGTTGAGGCGGGAAGAGGGACTGAAGCTTTCTTT. It yields the protein CSVEAGRGTEAFF.

The chain is built from TRBV13 and TRBJ2-3; possible D gene TRBD2, 6 bases. V shed 3 bases and J shed 6 bases, with 13 bases lying between them. The CDR3 totals 14 residues. From germline, CDR1 is PRHDT and CDR2 FYEKMQ (reference sequence). CDR3 DNA: TGTGCCAGCAGCTTTTTTGGCGCGGGGGATACGCAGTATTTT. The encoded protein is CASSFFGAGDTQYF.

The CDR3 protein is CASMTGGAETNTEAFF. The CDR3 region has the DNA TGTGCCAGCATGACGGGGGGCGCGGAAACGAACACTGAAGCTTTCTTT. The chain is built from TRBV28 and TRBJ1-1; TRBD1 is a possible D gene (6 bases). The V end lost 7 bases, the J end lost 1 base, and 19 bases lay between the germline ends. This CDR3 has 16 amino acids. Looked up from germline, CDR1 is MDHEN and CDR2 is SYDVKM.

The chain uses TRBV7-8 and TRBJ2-5; 9 bases map to TRBD2. CDR1 SGHVS and CDR2 FQNEAQ come from the germline V gene. The CDR3 runs to 15 residues. V was pared by 5 bases and J by 4 bases, with 8 bases of the junction left unmatched. CDR3 in DNA: TGTGCCAGCAGCGGCGGGGGGGGACCAGGAGAGACCCAGTACTTC. This encodes CASSGGGGPGETQYF. Full variable domain (outside the CDR3, taken from reference TRBV7-8 and TRBJ2-5): GAGVSQSPRYKVAKRGQDVALRCDPISGHVSLFWYQQALGQGPEFLTYFQNEAQLDKSGLPSDRFFAERPEGSVSTLKIQRTQQEDSAVYLCASSGGGGPGETQYFGPGTRLLVL.

The rearrangement joins TRBV4-1 to TRBJ2-7; TRBD2 matches 12 bases. Germline CDR1 is MGHRA and CDR2 is YSYEKL. Trimming cost V 0 bases and J 3 bases; bases outside gene matches: 12. The CDR3 has 19 residues. CDR3 sequence: CASSQDSPGTSGQIYEQYF. The CDR3 bases are TGCGCCAGCAGCCAAGATTCCCCCGGGACTAGCGGGCAAATCTACGAGCAGTACTTC.

The count of this clone is one. The junction differs from germline at one of its ends, possibly a read error. The gene calls are TRBV7-2 and TRBJ2-1, with TRBD2 matching 11 bases. There are 18 residues in the CDR3. Germline V gene data show CDR1 as SGHTA and CDR2 as FQGNSA. The CDR3 bases are TGTGCCAGCACCTTAATTCCCTATGGACTAGCGGGTGACAATGAGCAGTTCTTC. Protein: CASTLIPYGLAGDNEQFF.

This chain links TRBV30 with TRBJ2-7; possible D gene TRBD1, 5 bases. The CDR3 loop spans 12 amino acids. Between the trimmed V and J ends, which lost 2 bases and 2 bases, there was a span of 7 bases. The germline V gene has CDR1 GTSNPN and CDR2 SVGIG (reference sequence). CDR3 residues: CAWSQGPYEQYF. The DNA of the CDR3 is TGTGCCTGGAGTCAGGGCCCCTACGAGCAGTACTTC.

The chain carries TRBV27 and TRBJ1-5, with a tentative D call TRBD1 (6 bases). Germline V CDR1 and CDR2: MNHEY, SMNVEV (reference sequence). V lost 3 bases, J lost 2 bases, and 11 bases lay in between. This CDR3 has 15 residues. The CDR3 sequence is CASSFQGFGNQPQHF. The CDR3 DNA reads TGTGCCAGCAGTTTTCAGGGGTTCGGCAATCAGCCCCAGCATTTT.

V is TRBV15 and J is TRBJ1-5; no reliable D call. CDR3 length equals 12 residues. Germline values: CDR1 LNHNV, CDR2 YYDKDF (reference sequence). V gave up 1 base and J gave up 6 bases, with 4 bases separating them. DNA for the CDR3: TGTGCCACCAGCAGAGGTCTTCAGCCCCAGCATTTT. Translating it yields CATSRGLQPQHF.

The chain recombines TRBV28 with TRBJ2-6; a possible D gene is TRBD1 (6 bases). Germline V gene lookup returns CDR1 MDHEN and CDR2 SYDVKM. V was clipped by 5 bases and J by 3 bases, with 17 bases between them. The CDR3 is 17 amino acids. CDR3 residues: CASSPHQQGSGANVLTF. CDR3 DNA: TGTGCCAGCAGTCCCCATCAACAGGGAAGTGGGGCCAACGTCCTGACTTTC.

The chain combines TRBV7-7 with TRBJ2-7; no firm D call. The V end lost 2 bases, the J end lost 0 bases, and 11 bases lay between the germline ends. CDR1 and CDR2 (germline): SSHAT, FNYEAQ (reference sequence). CDR3 size: 15 residues. The chain's CDR3 is CASSLSIGDSYEQYF. In DNA form, the CDR3 reads TGTGCCAGCAGCTTATCGATAGGAGACTCCTACGAGCAGTACTTC.